This TCR beta chain stems from a study of blood T cell repertoires in COVID-19. Study at large: Some COVID-19 samples were acute and others convalescent; all came from the United States, Italy and Spain.

How the authors handled the data: It was from reference gene primer amplification that nucleated cell counts were estimated. The data were produced by immunoSEQ multiplex PCR, yet TCRdb's version contains in-frame clones alone and is incomplete. For V, J and clone size, that table is used; D and trimming come from the DNA. The profile shows 130,000 to 150,000 clones, roughly 80% of them singletons. Trimming stripped 5 bases from V and 8 bases from J, with 13 bases between. In germline, CDR1 is MNHEY, CDR2 SVGAGI. The CDR3 extends over 13 amino acids. The specimen was peripheral blood. V and J are TRBV6-5 and TRBJ1-5; a possible D gene is TRBD1 (5 bases). The clonotype was recovered from a woman of 80 years or more with acute or convalescent COVID-19. As DNA, the CDR3 is TGTGCCAGCAGTCGGGACGGGGGGGAGCCCCAGCATTTT. Its translation is CASSRDGGEPQHF.